Sequencing of this TCR beta chain was carried out in a study of T cell repertoires in cytomegalovirus infection. Turning to the study itself: Public TCR beta signatures marked donors with CMV infection and the matching HLA. Study-wide findings and caveats: CMV-specific TCR beta clonotypes restricted by HLA-C were the ones dominating the ex vivo response. Summed frequency of shared TCR beta families picked out CMV carriers who also had the relevant HLA.

Trimming took 10 bases from V and 2 from J; bases not matched to a gene: 6. Germline lookup yields CDR1 ENHRY and CDR2 SYGVKD. This CDR3 region has 14 residues. In regard to this clonotype: No antigen is known for it.

TCRdb re-called the reads with MiXCR, one entry per CDR3 protein. The sample has 300,000 or so distinct CDR3 sequences, approximately 8.9% seen once. This clonotype originated in a human donor in good health (CMV status not recorded). Some clones in this sample may be carry-over from other donors' samples. This chain uses TRBV10-3 with TRBJ2-1; TRBD2 aligns across 9 bases. Sample: PBMCs. In DNA form, the CDR3 reads TGTGCCACCTCTAGCGGGGCTACCTACAATGAGCAGTTCTTC. This encodes CATSSGATYNEQFF.